This record concerns one T cell receptor (beta chain) sequence. Its antigen is as yet unknown. Only in-frame clones appear in the TCRdb table, and some are missing; sequencing was by immunoSEQ multiplex PCR. The table lists 12,000 to 15,000 clones, roughly 87% of them singletons. The data derive from a study of somatic mutations in cytotoxic T cells in rheumatoid arthritis. The CDR3 extends over 12 amino acids. Trimming pared 6 bases from V and 7 bases from J, leaving 10 bases between. Germline V gene lookup returns CDR1 MNHEY and CDR2 SMNVEV (reference sequence). Findings and limits, study-wide: There was no knowledge of the antigen targets of the expanded CD8+ clones. Patients with rheumatoid arthritis did not differ significantly from age-matched healthy controls in CD8+ T-cell clonality. An age-related increase in CD8+ clonality was seen in rheumatoid arthritis patients but not in healthy controls.

Specimen: CD8+ T cells sorted from blood. The genes are TRBV27 and TRBJ2-1; D uncertain. The sequence came from an adult with rheumatoid arthritis. CDR3 protein: CASRTGWNEQFF. The DNA for the CDR3 is TGTGCCAGCAGAACTGGGTGGAATGAGCAGTTCTTC.